Listed below are T cell receptor beta chains from one sample, sequenced in a study of shared clonotypes between healthy human individuals. Only in-frame clones appear in the TCRdb table, and some are missing; sequencing was by immunoSEQ multiplex PCR. The sample includes some 2,000,000 clones, 95% of them seen just once. Sample: naive CD4+ T cells sorted from blood. Every receptor here comes from a man aged 18 to 35 in good health. Both conserved end residues are part of each CDR3. A D gene is named only where the DNA matches it firmly. Where a row states a size, it is once, few, many or the class of an expanded clone; other rows omit it.

j_call | d_call | clone_size | v_call | cdr3_nt | cdr3_aa
TRBJ2-5 | TRBD2 | NA | TRBV4-1 | TGCGCCAGCAGTCGTAGCGGGACACAAGAGACCCAGTACTTC | CASSRSGTQETQYF
TRBJ2-5 | NA | NA | TRBV25-1 | TGTGCCAGCAGTGAGCCGCTTGCAGGTGCGGAGACCCAGTACTTC | CASSEPLAGAETQYF
TRBJ2-7 | NA | NA | TRBV5-4 | TGTGCCAGCAGCTTGGCCGCAGCAGGCGGCTACGAGCAGTACTTC | CASSLAAAGGYEQYF
TRBJ2-2 | NA | NA | TRBV19 | TGTGCCAGTAGTATAGTAGGGGCAGTAACATACACCGGGGAGCTGTTTTTT | CASSIVGAVTYTGELFF
TRBJ1-1 | NA | NA | TRBV18 | TGTGCCAGCTCACCACCCGGGGGAAGGACTGAAGCTTTCTTT | CASSPPGGRTEAFF
TRBJ2-5 | TRBD2 | NA | TRBV6-5 | TGTGCCAGCAGTAGACTAGCGGGAGAGACCCAGTACTTC | CASSRLAGETQYF
TRBJ1-5 | TRBD1 | few | TRBV28 | TGTGCCAGCAGTCCCCGGGACAGGGTGTCTCAGCCCCAGCATTTT | CASSPRDRVSQPQHF
TRBJ2-7 | NA | NA | TRBV30 | TGTGCCTGGGGAAACAGGGAGCTTGGCTCCTACGAGCAGTACTTC | CAWGNRELGSYEQYF
TRBJ1-2 | TRBD1 | once | TRBV28 | TGTGCCAGCATCGAAAGGAACTCCGGGACAGGGGACGGCTACACCTTC | CASIERNSGTGDGYTF
TRBJ2-1 | NA | NA | TRBV5-1 | TGCGCCAGCAGCTTGGATACCACGGACAATGAGCAGTTCTTC | CASSLDTTDNEQFF
TRBJ2-5 | NA | NA | TRBV6-1 | TGTGCCAGCAGCATCGATCCGGGGTCTCAAGAGACCCAGTACTTC | CASSIDPGSQETQYF
TRBJ1-6 | NA | NA | TRBV6-5 | TGTGCCAGCAGTCGGACCTCCTATAATTCACCCCTCCACTTT | CASSRTSYNSPLHF
TRBJ2-7 | NA | NA | TRBV6-8 | TGTGCCAGCAAGACCGGTTCCTACGAGCAGTACTTC | CASKTGSYEQYF
TRBJ2-7 | TRBD2 | NA | TRBV10-3 | TGTGCCATCAGTTTAGCGGGGGACTCCTACGAGCAGTACTTC | CAISLAGDSYEQYF
TRBJ1-6 | NA | once | TRBV10-3 | TGTGCCATCAGTGATCTGGGCTTTCAGTCACCCCTCCACTTT | CAISDLGFQSPLHF
TRBJ1-1 | NA | NA | TRBV18 | TGTGCCAGCTCAAGCCTAGGGGTGAACACTGAAGCTTTCTTT | CASSSLGVNTEAFF
TRBJ1-1 | NA | NA | TRBV7-6 | TGTGCCAGCAGCTCTAGGGCCCCGGACAGCCCTGAAGCTTTCTTT | CASSSRAPDSPEAFF
TRBJ1-6 | NA | NA | TRBV30 | TGTGCCTGGTCCTCGGGCCTTTTTGCATCCAATTCACCCCTCCACTTT | CAWSSGLFASNSPLHF
TRBJ2-7 | NA | NA | TRBV5-1 | TGCGCCAGCAGACCATGGGCGCAAGGCGAGCAGTACTTC | CASRPWAQGEQYF
TRBJ2-5 | NA | NA | TRBV4-3 | TGCGCCAGCAGCCTTCTCTGGTTGCAGTCGTACCAAGAGACCCAGTACTTC | CASSLLWLQSYQETQYF